The rows below give T cell receptor beta chains drawn from one sample of a study of cytomegalovirus exposure and HLA in healthy donors. Here immunoSEQ multiplex PCR was the method, and the copy in TCRdb shows in-frame clones only, minus some. The sample has about 130,000 clones, 83% seen once; the top ten hold around 1.2%. The sequenced sample was PBMCs. The receptors were gathered from a girl aged 2-10 years in good health and CMV-seronegative. Both conserved end residues are part of each CDR3. Fields, in order: J gene, clone size, D gene, V gene, CDR3 protein, CDR3 DNA. A D gene is named only where the DNA matches it firmly. Part of the rows lack a size; the others show once, few, many or a class for expanded clones.

J: TRBJ2-7
size: .
D: .
V: TRBV6-5
CDR3: CASSYISQGYEQYF
DNA: TGTGCCAGCAGTTACATTTCACAGGGATACGAGCAGTACTTC

J: TRBJ2-7
size: few
D: .
V: TRBV7-2
CDR3: CASSLASFQASSYEQYF
DNA: TGTGCCAGCAGCTTAGCGAGTTTTCAGGCCAGCTCCTACGAGCAGTACTTC

J: TRBJ2-7
size: .
D: TRBD2
V: TRBV30
CDR3: CALVKISGGAFQYEQYF
DNA: TGTGCCCTTGTAAAAATTAGCGGGGGGGCCTTTCAGTACGAGCAGTACTTC

J: TRBJ2-3
size: .
D: .
V: TRBV5-6
CDR3: CASSPGTDTQYF
DNA: TGTGCCAGCAGCCCAGGCACAGATACGCAGTATTTT

J: TRBJ1-5
size: .
D: TRBD1
V: TRBV28
CDR3: CASSLDRVTNQPQHF
DNA: TGTGCCAGCAGTTTGGACAGGGTCACAAATCAGCCCCAGCATTTT

J: TRBJ2-1
size: few
D: TRBD2
V: TRBV7-3
CDR3: CASSSGLADYNEQFF
DNA: TGTGCCAGCAGCTCAGGACTAGCGGATTACAATGAGCAGTTCTTC

J: TRBJ1-1
size: .
D: .
V: TRBV7-9
CDR3: CSSSLERMQNTEAFF
DNA: TGTTCCAGCAGCTTAGAGCGGATGCAGAACACTGAAGCTTTCTTT

J: TRBJ2-5
size: .
D: .
V: TRBV6-1
CDR3: CASTWTGIETQYF
DNA: TGTGCCAGCACCTGGACTGGGATAGAGACCCAGTACTTC

J: TRBJ2-7
size: .
D: TRBD1
V: TRBV6-6
CDR3: CASSDDRGLRYEQYF
DNA: TGTGCCAGCAGTGATGACAGGGGCCTCAGGTACGAGCAGTACTTC

J: TRBJ1-1
size: .
D: TRBD1
V: TRBV27
CDR3: CASSRDRGSGTEAFF
DNA: TGTGCCAGCAGCCGTGACAGGGGCAGTGGGACTGAAGCTTTCTTT

J: TRBJ1-2
size: .
D: TRBD1
V: TRBV4-2
CDR3: CASSQNRDSPHSYGYTF
DNA: TGTGCCAGCAGCCAAAATCGGGACAGCCCGCATAGCTATGGCTACACCTTC

J: TRBJ2-5
size: few
D: .
V: TRBV4-1
CDR3: CASSQLVRDEETQYF
DNA: TGCGCCAGCAGCCAGTTGGTTCGGGATGAAGAGACCCAGTACTTC

J: TRBJ1-1
size: .
D: .
V: TRBV12-5
CDR3: CASGLGGLGGHTEAFF
DNA: TGTGCTAGTGGTTTGGGCGGGTTGGGGGGTCACACTGAAGCTTTCTTT

J: TRBJ2-3
size: .
D: .
V: TRBV7-2
CDR3: CASSLVQARTDTQYF
DNA: TGTGCCAGCAGCTTAGTACAGGCCCGCACAGATACGCAGTATTTT

J: TRBJ1-1
size: .
D: .
V: TRBV4-1
CDR3: CASSLQGSAGNTEAFF
DNA: TGCGCCAGCAGCCTCCAAGGATCAGCGGGGAACACTGAAGCTTTCTTT

J: TRBJ2-7
size: .
D: .
V: TRBV7-2
CDR3: CASSLSTGYEQYF
DNA: TGTGCCAGCAGCTTAAGCACCGGTTACGAGCAGTACTTC

J: TRBJ1-5
size: .
D: .
V: TRBV28
CDR3: CASSSQGIPNQPQHF
DNA: TGTGCCAGCAGTTCTCAGGGTATCCCCAATCAGCCCCAGCATTTT

J: TRBJ1-1
size: .
D: TRBD1
V: TRBV30
CDR3: CAWSQGQGGNTEAFF
DNA: TGTGCCTGGAGTCAAGGACAGGGAGGGAACACTGAAGCTTTCTTT

J: TRBJ1-2
size: .
D: .
V: TRBV6-4
CDR3: CASSILIQGSMRYTF
DNA: TGTGCCAGCAGTATACTAATCCAGGGCTCTATGCGCTACACCTTC

J: TRBJ2-7
size: .
D: TRBD2
V: TRBV4-2
CDR3: CASSQEGGTDSYEQYF
DNA: TGTGCCAGCAGCCAAGAGGGGGGGACGGACTCCTACGAGCAGTACTTC

J: TRBJ1-4
size: once
D: .
V: TRBV5-1
CDR3: CASQGSSYEKLFF
DNA: TGCGCCAGTCAGGGGTCCTCCTATGAAAAACTGTTTTTT

J: TRBJ1-6
size: .
D: TRBD1
V: TRBV9
CDR3: CASSVDPGQGLGSPLHF
DNA: TGTGCCAGCAGCGTAGACCCAGGACAGGGGCTAGGTTCACCCCTCCACTTT

J: TRBJ2-1
size: .
D: TRBD2
V: TRBV7-8
CDR3: CAIRASGTNFIEQFF
DNA: TGTGCCATCCGCGCGTCGGGGACTAATTTTATCGAGCAGTTCTTC

J: TRBJ2-2
size: .
D: .
V: TRBV7-6
CDR3: CASSLERGAGELFF
DNA: TGTGCCAGCAGCTTAGAAAGGGGCGCCGGGGAGCTGTTTTTT

J: TRBJ2-1
size: .
D: .
V: TRBV5-1
CDR3: CASSLEGGSEQFF
DNA: TGCGCCAGCAGCTTGGAAGGGGGTAGCGAGCAGTTCTTC

J: TRBJ1-1
size: .
D: .
V: TRBV7-9
CDR3: CASSLGSTEAFF
DNA: TGTGCCAGCAGCTTAGGGAGCACTGAAGCTTTCTTT

J: TRBJ2-2
size: .
D: TRBD1
V: TRBV7-3
CDR3: CASSPGQGIDTGELFF
DNA: TGTGCCAGCAGCCCTGGACAGGGGATCGACACCGGGGAGCTGTTTTTT

J: TRBJ2-2
size: .
D: .
V: TRBV6-5
CDR3: CASSRTVDGELFF
DNA: TGTGCCAGCAGCCGGACAGTAGACGGGGAGCTGTTTTTT

J: TRBJ1-2
size: .
D: .
V: TRBV4-1
CDR3: CASSQEELTGRPRGYDF
DNA: TGCGCCAGCAGCCAAGAAGAACTGACAGGCCGACCTAGGGGGTATGACTTC

J: TRBJ2-1
size: .
D: .
V: TRBV5-4
CDR3: CASSTASQYNEQFF
DNA: TGTGCCAGCAGCACGGCTAGCCAGTACAATGAGCAGTTCTTC

J: TRBJ2-7
size: .
D: TRBD2
V: TRBV9
CDR3: CASARLAPYEQYF
DNA: TGTGCCAGCGCCCGACTAGCGCCCTACGAGCAGTACTTC

J: TRBJ1-2
size: .
D: TRBD1
V: TRBV6-5
CDR3: CASSYRDSRSGYTF
DNA: TGTGCCAGCAGTTATAGGGACAGTAGAAGCGGCTACACCTTC

J: TRBJ2-3
size: .
D: TRBD1
V: TRBV13
CDR3: CASSLTGGSTDTQYF
DNA: TGTGCCAGCAGCTTAACAGGGGGGAGCACAGATACGCAGTATTTT

J: TRBJ1-2
size: .
D: .
V: TRBV30
CDR3: CGSATGHLNYGYTF
DNA: TGTGGCTCGGCGACGGGACACCTTAACTATGGCTACACCTTC

J: TRBJ1-1
size: .
D: TRBD1
V: TRBV10-3
CDR3: CAISEQGQGRTEAFF
DNA: TGTGCCATCAGTGAGCAGGGACAGGGACGCACTGAAGCTTTCTTT

J: TRBJ2-7
size: .
D: TRBD2
V: TRBV5-1
CDR3: CASSSGLDMNEQYF
DNA: TGCGCCAGCAGCTCGGGACTAGATATGAACGAGCAGTACTTC

J: TRBJ2-3
size: .
D: TRBD2
V: TRBV27
CDR3: CASLVGAGATDTQYF
DNA: TGTGCCAGCCTAGTCGGAGCGGGGGCCACAGATACGCAGTATTTT

J: TRBJ2-7
size: .
D: .
V: TRBV13
CDR3: CASSLGHRAYEQYF
DNA: TGTGCCAGCAGCTTAGGCCACAGGGCGTACGAGCAGTACTTC

J: TRBJ2-2
size: .
D: .
V: TRBV7-6
CDR3: CASSLVGSRMNTGELFF
DNA: TGTGCCAGCAGCTTAGTTGGCTCCCGCATGAACACCGGGGAGCTGTTTTTT